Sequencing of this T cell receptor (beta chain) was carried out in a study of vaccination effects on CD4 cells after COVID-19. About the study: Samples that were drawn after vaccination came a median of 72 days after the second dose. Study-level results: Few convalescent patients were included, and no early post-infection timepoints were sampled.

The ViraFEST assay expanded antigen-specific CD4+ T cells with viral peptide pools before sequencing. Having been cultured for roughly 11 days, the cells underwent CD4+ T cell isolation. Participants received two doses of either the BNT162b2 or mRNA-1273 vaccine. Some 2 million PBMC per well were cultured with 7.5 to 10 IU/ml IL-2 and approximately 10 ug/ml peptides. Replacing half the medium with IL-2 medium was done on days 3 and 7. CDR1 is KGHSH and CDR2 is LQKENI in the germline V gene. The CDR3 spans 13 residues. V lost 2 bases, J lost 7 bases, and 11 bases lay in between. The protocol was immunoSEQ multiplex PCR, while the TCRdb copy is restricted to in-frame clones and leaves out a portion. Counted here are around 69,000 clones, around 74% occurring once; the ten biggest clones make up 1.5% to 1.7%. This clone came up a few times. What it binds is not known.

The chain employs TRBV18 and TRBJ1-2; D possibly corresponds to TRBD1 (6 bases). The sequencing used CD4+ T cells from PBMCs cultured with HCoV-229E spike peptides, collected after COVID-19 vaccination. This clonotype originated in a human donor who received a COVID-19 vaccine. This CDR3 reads CASSPRTAGGYTF. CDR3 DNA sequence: TGTGCCAGCTCACCAAGGACAGCGGGTGGCTACACCTTC.